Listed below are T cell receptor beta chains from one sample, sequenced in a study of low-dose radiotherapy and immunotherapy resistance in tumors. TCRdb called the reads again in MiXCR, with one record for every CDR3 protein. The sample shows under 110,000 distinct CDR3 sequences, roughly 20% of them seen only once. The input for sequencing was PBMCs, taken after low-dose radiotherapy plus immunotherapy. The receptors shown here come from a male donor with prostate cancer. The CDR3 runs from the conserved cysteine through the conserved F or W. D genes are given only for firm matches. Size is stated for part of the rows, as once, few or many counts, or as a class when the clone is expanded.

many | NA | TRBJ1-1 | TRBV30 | TGTGCCTGGGACACTGGGGGGGCGCGCGAAGCTTTCTTT | CAWDTGGAREAFF
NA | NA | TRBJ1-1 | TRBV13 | TGTGCCAGCAGCCCGGAGGGGTGGGGACGGAACACTGAAGCTTTCTTT | CASSPEGWGRNTEAFF
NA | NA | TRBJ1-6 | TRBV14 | TGTGCCAGCAGCCAAGATTTGAGCTCCTATAATTCACCCCTCCACTTT | CASSQDLSSYNSPLHF
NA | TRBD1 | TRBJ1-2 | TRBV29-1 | TGCAGCGGAACTACAGGGGGTGACTATGGCTACACCTTC | CSGTTGGDYGYTF
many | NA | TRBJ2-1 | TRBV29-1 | TGCAGCGCCCAGGGAATAAGCTCCTACAATGAGCAGTTCTTC | CSAQGISSYNEQFF
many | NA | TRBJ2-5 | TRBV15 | TGTGCCACCAGCAGAGAGGCCCAGGAGGCCCAGTACTTC | CATSREAQEAQYF
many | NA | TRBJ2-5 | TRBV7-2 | TGTGCCAGCAGCTCTAGCGTACAGGTGGAAGAGACCCAGTACTTC | CASSSSVQVEETQYF
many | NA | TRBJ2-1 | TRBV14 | TGTGCCAGCAGCCAAGATGGGACAAGGGAAGGTTACAATGAGCAGTTCTTC | CASSQDGTREGYNEQFF
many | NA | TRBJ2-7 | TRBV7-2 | TGTGCCAGCAGCGCTAACAGGGTCGAGCAGTACTTC | CASSANRVEQYF
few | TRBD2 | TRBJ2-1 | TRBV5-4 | TGTGCCAGCAGCTCCGGGACTAGTCCACGTGGTGGCTACAATGAGCAGTTCTTC | CASSSGTSPRGGYNEQFF
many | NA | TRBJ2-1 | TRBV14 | TGTGCCAGCAGCCAAGGACTCGTTGAGCAGTTCTTC | CASSQGLVEQFF
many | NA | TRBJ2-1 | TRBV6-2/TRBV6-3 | TGTGCCAGCAGTCCCGGCACCTACAATGAGCAGTTCTTC | CASSPGTYNEQFF
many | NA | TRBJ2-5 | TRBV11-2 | TGTGCCAGCAGCTTTGGGGGGAGAGAGACCCAGTACTTC | CASSFGGRETQYF
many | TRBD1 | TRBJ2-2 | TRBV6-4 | TGTGCCAGCAGTGACGGGACAGGGGGCACCGGGGAGCTGTTTTTT | CASSDGTGGTGELFF
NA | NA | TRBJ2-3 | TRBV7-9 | TGTGCCAGCAGCTACGGATCGACCCTTACAGATACGCAGTATTTT | CASSYGSTLTDTQYF
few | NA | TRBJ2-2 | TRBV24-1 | NA | CATGTSATGELFFF
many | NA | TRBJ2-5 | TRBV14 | TGTGCCAGCAGCCAAACGGGTGGACTGAAAGAGACCCAGTACTTC | CASSQTGGLKETQYF
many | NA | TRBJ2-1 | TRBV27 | TGTGCCAGCAGCCCCATAGGGGGGGCTTACAATGAGCAGTTCTTC | CASSPIGGAYNEQFF
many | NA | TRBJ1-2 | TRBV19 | TGTGCCAGTAGTCCCCCCCCGGGACTCAGCTCCGGCTACACCTTC | CASSPPPGLSSGYTF
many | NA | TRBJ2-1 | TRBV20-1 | TGCAGTGCTAGAGATAGAAGACAGCCGTACAATGAGCAGTTCTTC | CSARDRRQPYNEQFF